Listed here is a single TCR beta chain. The antigen is unknown. This specimen comes from a study of Graves' ophthalmopathy and Graves' hyperthyroidism. Study outcomes and limitations: Ophthalmopathy cases were distinguished from stable hyperthyroidism by a 13-signature model, reaching around 88% sensitivity and around 77% specificity. Ophthalmopathy progression was predicted with 70.59% sensitivity and 72.22% specificity. Most expanded clonotypes from thyroid (those above 0.001 frequency) were also found in blood.

Amplification from RNA transcripts yielded the TCR beta CDR3 regions. RT-PCR was first run with HTBI primers, then multiplex PCR in a second round. TCRdb ran MiXCR on the multiplex PCR reads and lists one entry per CDR3 protein. Of a few hundred thousand distinct CDR3 sequences listed, less than 45% were seen once; the top ten hold roughly 4.5%. The hyperthyroidism patients had a new diagnosis of under 2 months' duration and were aged 18 to 65. This CDR3 has 18 residues. J gave up 10 bases and V 5 bases, and 22 bases lay outside the gene matches. V and J are TRBV12-3 or TRBV12-4 and TRBJ1-4, with 7 bases fitting TRBD1. The sequence derives from an adult man with Graves' hyperthyroidism. Specimen: peripheral blood or thyroid tissue (not recorded which). In nucleotides, the CDR3 is TGTGCCAGCAGTCCCGGGACAGTTTTGAAAAAAGGGGTCGGAAAACTGTTTTTT. Translating gives CASSPGTVLKKGVGKLFF.